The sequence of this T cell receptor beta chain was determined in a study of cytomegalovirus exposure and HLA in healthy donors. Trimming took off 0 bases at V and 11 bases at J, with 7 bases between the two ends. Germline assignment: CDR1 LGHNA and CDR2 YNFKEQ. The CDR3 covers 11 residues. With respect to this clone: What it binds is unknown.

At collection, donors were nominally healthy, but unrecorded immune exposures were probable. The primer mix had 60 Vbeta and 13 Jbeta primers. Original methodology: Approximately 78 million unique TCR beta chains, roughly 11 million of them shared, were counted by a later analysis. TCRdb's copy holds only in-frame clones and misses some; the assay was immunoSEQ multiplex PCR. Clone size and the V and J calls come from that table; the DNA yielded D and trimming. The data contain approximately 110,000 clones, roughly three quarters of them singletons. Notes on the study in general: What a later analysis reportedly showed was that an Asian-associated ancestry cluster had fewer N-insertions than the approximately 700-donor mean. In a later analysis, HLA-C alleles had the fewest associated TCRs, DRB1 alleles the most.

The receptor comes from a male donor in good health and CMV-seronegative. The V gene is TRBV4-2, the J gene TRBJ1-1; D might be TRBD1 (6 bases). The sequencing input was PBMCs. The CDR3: CASSQDRGAFF. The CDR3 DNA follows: TGTGCCAGCAGCCAAGACAGGGGCGCTTTCTTT.